The next 4 T cell receptor beta chains were all read from a single sample in a study of radiotherapy plus CTLA-4 blockade in lung cancer. The assay was immunoSEQ multiplex PCR, and TCRdb's table has in-frame clones only and misses some. This sample has about 50,000 clones; 73% occur once, and the top ten carry 3.5%. Here the sequenced sample was peripheral blood, taken from a patient treated with radiotherapy plus ipilimumab. The receptors originated from a human donor with non-small cell lung cancer who had a complete response to radiotherapy plus ipilimumab.

Here the CDR3 DNA reads TGTGCCAGCTCACAGGCCGAGGTGATCTCTGGAAACACCATATATTTT. Its protein is CASSQAEVISGNTIYF. This chain uses TRBV18 with TRBJ1-3; D remains unclear. V shed 4 bases and J shed 0 bases, with 13 bases lying between them. The CDR3 is made up of 16 amino acids. Germline lookup yields CDR1 KGHSH and CDR2 LQKENI.

This chain uses TRBV2 with TRBJ1-1; TRBD1 matches 7 bases. Trimming took 7 bases from V and 0 from J; bases not matched to a gene: 5. CDR3 length: 14 residues. CDR1 is SNHLY, CDR2 FYNNEI, per germline. For the CDR3, the DNA is TGTGCCAGCACTCGACAGGGAATGAACACTGAAGCTTTCTTT. This codes for CASTRQGMNTEAFF.

The rearrangement uses TRBV7-8 and TRBJ1-1; no clear D gene. Germline V lookup: CDR1 SGHVS, CDR2 FQNEAQ. The CDR3 runs to 15 residues. V lost 3 bases and J 8 bases, leaving 19 bases between the germline ends. CDR3 nucleotides: TGTGCCAGCAGCTTGTGGGCTGTTGACGGCGGGGAAGCTTTCTTT. This encodes CASSLWAVDGGEAFF. Full variable domain (missing parts from reference TRBV7-8 and TRBJ1-1): GAGVSQSPRYKVAKRGQDVALRCDPISGHVSLFWYQQALGQGPEFLTYFQNEAQLDKSGLPSDRFFAERPEGSVSTLKIQRTQQEDSAVYLCASSLWAVDGGEAFFGQGTRLTVV.

In DNA form, the CDR3 reads TGTGCCAGCAGCTCAGCCGTTTTTCGGGGATTGGACACTGAAGCTTTCTTT. Amino acid sequence: CASSSAVFRGLDTEAFF. This sequence joins TRBV11-2 and TRBJ1-1; D uncertain. The V and J ends lost 4 bases and 3 bases respectively, with 21 bases between them. The CDR3 runs 17 residues. The germline gives CDR1 SGHAT, CDR2 FQNNGV.